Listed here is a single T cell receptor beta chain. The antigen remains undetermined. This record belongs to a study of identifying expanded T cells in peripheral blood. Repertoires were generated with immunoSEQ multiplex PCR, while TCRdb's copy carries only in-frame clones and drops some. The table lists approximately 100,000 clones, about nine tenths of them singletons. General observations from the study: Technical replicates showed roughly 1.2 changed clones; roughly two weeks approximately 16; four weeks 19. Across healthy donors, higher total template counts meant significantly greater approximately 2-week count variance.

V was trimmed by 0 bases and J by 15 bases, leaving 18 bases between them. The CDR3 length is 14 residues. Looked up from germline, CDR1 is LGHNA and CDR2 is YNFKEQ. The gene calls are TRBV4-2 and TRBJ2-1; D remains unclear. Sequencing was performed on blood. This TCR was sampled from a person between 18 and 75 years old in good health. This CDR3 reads CASSQDRTIGLGFF. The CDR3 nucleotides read TGTGCCAGCAGCCAAGACCGGACCATAGGGTTGGGGTTCTTC.